The 20 T cell receptor beta chains below were found in one sample sequenced in a study of blood T cell repertoires in COVID-19. TCRdb keeps only in-frame clones here, not all; method: immunoSEQ multiplex PCR. The data hold roughly 130,000 clones, with 65% to 85% observed a single time. Sequenced material: peripheral blood. Receptor source: a woman aged 70 to 79 with acute or convalescent COVID-19.

The chain is built from TRBV7-2 and TRBJ2-3; TRBD2 is a possible D gene (6 bases). Germline-derived CDR1 and CDR2 are SGHTA and FQGNSA. The CDR3 spans 16 residues. The V end was cut by 2 bases, the J end by 3 bases, with 15 bases between. The CDR3: CASSLYWARGTDTQYF. For the CDR3, the DNA is TGTGCCAGCAGCTTATATTGGGCCCGGGGGACAGATACGCAGTATTTT.

This chain links TRBV3-1 (or the pseudogene TRBV3-2) with TRBJ1-1, with TRBD1 identical over 9 bases. Losses at the gene ends were 4 bases for V and 4 bases for J; bases not matched to a gene: 7. Germline CDR1 and CDR2: LGHDT and YNNKEL (reference sequence). The CDR3 runs to 15 residues. The CDR3 here is CASSPQVGQGTEAFF. DNA for the CDR3: TGTGCCAGCAGCCCTCAAGTGGGACAGGGCACTGAAGCTTTCTTT.

The rearrangement uses TRBV9 and TRBJ1-4; the D is unclear. Trimming took 0 bases from V and 2 from J, leaving 5 bases between them. The CDR3 extends over 14 amino acids. Germline V gene data show CDR1 as SGDLS and CDR2 as YYNGEE. In DNA, the CDR3 is TGTGCCAGCAGCGTAGCCCAGACTAATGAAAAACTGTTTTTT. Protein product: CASSVAQTNEKLFF.

The V gene is TRBV9, the J gene TRBJ2-7, with D possibly matching TRBD2 (6 bases). Germline loops: CDR1 SGDLS, CDR2 YYNGEE. The CDR3 has 12 residues. The germline V and J ends were trimmed by 0 bases and 6 bases, with 7 bases remaining between them. The CDR3 sequence is CASSVGRGEQYF. In nucleotides, the CDR3 is TGTGCCAGCAGCGTAGGGCGGGGCGAGCAGTACTTC.

This rearrangement joins TRBV6-4 to TRBJ1-1; unclear D gene. V lost 0 bases and J 4 bases, leaving 6 bases between the germline ends. CDR1 and CDR2 (germline): MRHNA, SNTAGT. CDR3 size: 13 residues. Here the CDR3 reads CASSDSEGTEAFF. The DNA of the CDR3 is TGTGCCAGCAGTGACTCTGAGGGCACTGAAGCTTTCTTT.

The V and J genes are TRBV7-9 and TRBJ1-2, with 8 bases aligning to TRBD1. V lost 6 bases, J lost 4 bases, and 7 bases stayed unmatched. Germline CDR1 reads SEHNR; CDR2 reads FQNEAQ (reference sequence). This CDR3 is 14 amino acids long. CDR3 in amino acids: CASSNDRGSYGYTF. CDR3 sequence (DNA): TGTGCCAGCAGTAACGACAGGGGATCCTATGGCTACACCTTC. The full variable domain, its missing parts supplied by reference TRBV7-9 and TRBJ1-2, is DTGVSQNPRHKITKRGQNVTFRCDPISEHNRLYWYRQTLGQGPEFLTYFQNEAQLEKSRLLSDRFSAERPKGSFSTLEIQRTEQGDSAMYLCASSNDRGSYGYTFGSGTRLTVV.

The rearrangement uses TRBV5-6 and TRBJ2-3; weak D call: TRBD1 (5 bases). Per germline, CDR1 SGHDT and CDR2 YYEEEE. This CDR3 comprises 14 residues. Trimming left V 1 base short and J 2 bases short, with 8 bases between. In DNA, the CDR3 is TGTGCCAGCAGCTTGACAGGCCACACAGATACGCAGTATTTT. This gives the protein CASSLTGHTDTQYF. The full variable domain, with the rest looked up from reference TRBV5-6 and TRBJ2-3, is DAGVTQSPTHLIKTRGQQVTLRCSPKSGHDTVSWYQQALGQGPQFIFQYYEEEERQRGNFPDRFSGHQFPNYSSELNVNALLLGDSALYLCASSLTGHTDTQYFGPGTRLTVL.

The table lists this clone with a few counts. The rearrangement links TRBV7-2 to TRBJ1-5; D is perhaps TRBD1 (5 bases). The CDR3 length is 16 residues. Trimming shortened V by 1 base and J by 6 bases, and 16 bases separated the two germline ends. Per the germline V gene, CDR1 is SGHTA and CDR2 is FQGNSA. Here the CDR3 reads CASSLDGALNAQPQHF. The DNA of the CDR3 is TGTGCCAGCAGCTTAGATGGGGCTCTAAATGCTCAGCCCCAGCATTTT.

The chain employs TRBV6-5 and TRBJ2-1; 7 nucleotides agree with TRBD2. The CDR3 totals 15 residues. Losses at the gene ends were 5 bases for V and 6 bases for J; bases not matched to a gene: 10. Germline CDR1 MNHEY, CDR2 SVGAGI. CDR3 protein: CASSRTRDPRNEQFF. CDR3 nucleotide sequence: TGTGCCAGCAGTAGGACTAGAGATCCTCGCAATGAGCAGTTCTTC.

The V gene is TRBV19, the J gene TRBJ1-6; D is undetermined. Germline-derived CDR1 and CDR2 are LNHDA and SQIVND (reference sequence). The V gene lost 3 bases and the J gene lost 0 bases, with 9 bases spanning the gap. The CDR3 has 16 amino acids. This CDR3 is CASSMGGSSYNSPLHF. CDR3 bases: TGTGCCAGTAGTATGGGCGGGAGCTCCTATAATTCACCCCTCCACTTT.

The V and J genes are TRBV11-3 and TRBJ1-2, with D tentatively TRBD1 (5 bases). This CDR3 region has 15 residues. Germline lookup yields CDR1 SGHNT and CDR2 YENEEA. The V end lost 1 base, the J end lost 1 base, and 10 bases lay between the germline ends. As DNA, the CDR3 is TGTGCCAGCAGCTTAGCGGGGGTTGTTAACTATGGCTACACCTTC. Its protein is CASSLAGVVNYGYTF.

The chain employs TRBV4-3 and TRBJ1-3; tentatively, D is TRBD1 (5 bases). V lost 0 bases, J lost 3 bases, and 21 bases lay in between. The germline CDR1 and CDR2 sequences are LGHNA and YSLEER. This CDR3 contains 19 residues. The CDR3 region is CASSQDSLTLGEVGNTIYF. In DNA, the CDR3 is TGCGCCAGCAGCCAAGATTCTCTCACCTTAGGGGAGGTTGGAAACACCATATATTTT.

The CDR3 DNA follows: TGTGCCAGCAGCCACCGGGAGGGATCCTACGAGCAGTACGTC. It is translated as CASSHREGSYEQYV. J is TRBJ2-7 and V is TRBV6-6, with TRBD2 matching over 8 bases. CDR3 size: 14 residues. Germline loops: CDR1 MNHNY, CDR2 SVGAGI (reference sequence). V lost 6 bases, J lost 1 base, and 5 bases stayed unmatched.

The rearrangement links TRBV7-2 to TRBJ2-1; 9 nucleotides align to TRBD2. Germline loops: CDR1 SGHTA, CDR2 FQGNSA. V shed 5 bases and J 9 bases; nucleotides not matched to a gene: 8. CDR3 length: 14 residues. In DNA, the CDR3 is TGTGCCAGCAGCCAACAGATGCGGGGGGGTGAGCAGTTCTTC. Translated: CASSQQMRGGEQFF.

The chain uses TRBV11-2 and TRBJ1-4, with 9 nucleotides matching TRBD1. V was pared by 4 bases and J by 5 bases, with 8 bases of the junction left unmatched. The CDR3 covers 16 residues. Germline CDR1 SGHAT, CDR2 FQNNGV. CDR3 sequence: CASSSTTGTGNEKLFF. The CDR3 DNA follows: TGTGCCAGCAGCTCCACCACCGGGACAGGGAATGAAAAACTGTTTTTT. Combining the CDR3 with reference TRBV11-2 and TRBJ1-4 gives the whole variable domain EAGVAQSPRYKIIEKRQSVAFWCNPISGHATLYWYQQILGQGPKLLIQFQNNGVVDDSQLPKDRFSAERLKGVDSTLKIQPAKLEDSAVYLCASSSTTGTGNEKLFFGSGTQLSVL.

This chain joins TRBV5-6 and TRBJ2-6, with D possibly TRBD2 on 5 matching bases. The germline V gene encodes CDR1 SGHDT and CDR2 YYEEEE. The germline V and J ends were trimmed by 3 bases and 3 bases, with 19 bases remaining between them. There are 18 residues in the CDR3. The DNA of the CDR3 is TGTGCCAGCAGCTCCGGGCTGGCCGGGATAGGTGGGGCCAACGTCCTGACTTTC. Amino acid sequence: CASSSGLAGIGGANVLTF.

The rearrangement links TRBV2 to TRBJ2-5; TRBD1 is a possible D gene (5 bases). From germline, CDR1 is SNHLY and CDR2 FYNNEI. The CDR3 spans 12 residues. V lost 4 bases to trimming and J lost 7 bases, with 10 bases between them. CDR3 sequence reads: CASSGQGGTQYF. The CDR3, as DNA: TGTGCCAGCAGTGGGCAGGGTGGGACCCAGTACTTC.

J is TRBJ1-1 and V is TRBV7-6; a weak D match, TRBD1 (5 bases). The CDR3 runs 16 residues. V lost 6 bases, J lost 1 base, and 18 bases lay in between. In germline, CDR1 is SGHVS, CDR2 FNYEAQ. The CDR3 DNA reads as TGTGCCAGCAGTCGAAGTTCCTCAAGGGGGAACACTGAAGCTTTCTTT. It specifies CASSRSSSRGNTEAFF.

The V call is TRBV6-2 or TRBV6-3, the J call TRBJ2-7; the match to TRBD2 covers 12 bases. The CDR3 is 17 amino acids. Trimming took 6 bases from V and 0 from J; bases not matched to a gene: 9. Germline V gene data show CDR1 as MNHEY and CDR2 as SVGEGT. In DNA, the CDR3 is TGTGCCAGCAGCCACCCTCGACTAGCGGGGGACTCCTACGAGCAGTACTTC. Amino acid sequence: CASSHPRLAGDSYEQYF.

The V and J genes are TRBV5-4 and TRBJ2-4; the match to TRBD2 covers 8 bases. V dropped 0 bases and J dropped 0; count of bases not matched to a gene: 5. This CDR3 spans 17 amino acids. The germline V gene has CDR1 SGHNT and CDR2 YYREEE (reference sequence). The CDR3 protein is CASSLESGGLAKNIQYF. Written as DNA, the CDR3 is TGTGCCAGCAGCTTGGAGAGCGGGGGCCTAGCCAAAAACATTCAGTACTTC.